The table lists the clone carrying this TCR beta chain with a count of one. The record originates from a study of cytomegalovirus exposure and HLA in healthy donors. Both 60 Vbeta primers and 13 Jbeta primers went into the PCR. Generated by immunoSEQ multiplex PCR, the TCRdb table keeps only in-frame clones and is missing some. The data show more than 90,000 clones, 82% seen once. In nominal health when sampled, donors likely had unrecorded immune exposures nonetheless. Sequencing was performed on PBMCs. The clonotype was recovered from a man aged 50-59 years in good health and CMV-seronegative.

The CDR3 nucleotides are TGTGCCAGCAGCTTGGCTCTAACGAGCTCCTACAATGAGCAGTTCTTC. Residues: CASSLALTSSYNEQFF. The genes are TRBV5-6 and TRBJ2-1, with D uncertain. Germline V gene sequence: CDR1 SGHDT, CDR2 YYEEEE. Trimming cost V 0 bases and J 0 bases, with 10 bases left between them. The length of the CDR3 is 16 residues.